These 3 T cell receptor beta chains originate from one sample sequenced in a study of T cells in Graves' hyperthyroidism and ophthalmopathy. TCR beta CDR3 region amplification was performed from RNA transcripts. A first-round RT-PCR of the TCR CDR3 used the HTBI primer set. MiXCR was run by TCRdb on the multiplex PCR reads, yielding one entry per CDR3 protein. This sample yields around 350,000 distinct CDR3 sequences, of which about 18% are seen a single time; 3% to 4% belongs to the top ten. Specimen: blood. The receptor source for this set is a woman under 30 with Graves' hyperthyroidism.

This clonotype was seen more than once but under ten times. The chain recombines TRBV20-1 with TRBJ1-6; D may be TRBD1 (6 bases). Germline CDR1 and CDR2: DFQATT and SNEGSKA (reference sequence). V lost 4 bases, J lost 7 bases, and 17 bases lay in between. The CDR3 covers 15 residues. CDR3 coding DNA: TGCAGTGCTAACCAGGGACACGGTGGGAATTCACCCCTCCACTTT. Its protein is CSANQGHGGNSPLHF.

This clonotype has only a few counts. The chain carries TRBV5-1 and TRBJ2-2; weak D call: TRBD1 (5 bases). Looked up from germline, CDR1 is SGHRS and CDR2 is YFSETQ. V lost 0 bases, J lost 8 bases, and 11 bases lay in between. CDR3 length: 14 residues. The CDR3 here is CASSLERGRGELFF. The CDR3 nucleotides read TGCGCCAGCAGCTTGGAAAGGGGCCGAGGGGAGCTGTTTTTT.

The chain joins TRBV12-3 or TRBV12-4 to TRBJ2-5; D tentatively reads TRBD1 or TRBD2 (6 bases each). CDR3 length equals 17 residues. The ends were cut back, 3 bases at V and 4 bases at J, with 21 bases in the middle. CDR3 protein: CASSFGRGTKEGETQYF. The CDR3 bases are TGTGCCAGCAGTTTCGGCCGCGGGACAAAGGAGGGAGAGACCCAGTACTTC.